The entry below describes one T cell receptor beta chain. What this receptor recognizes is not known. Per-base quality was not reported, and no clone a single base away is much larger than it. This record comes from a study of identical twins listed by TCRdb under 2016. General notes on the study: To test whether fetal clonotypes persist, this study deep-sequenced TCR alpha and beta repertoires from monozygotic twins, from unrelated adults of various ages, and from cord blood. To rule out contamination, replicate twin experiments were performed at different times with different library preparation protocols. Here is what the overall study found, with its caveats: Recombination models systematically underestimated out-of-frame TCR alpha sharing in monozygotic twins but agreed with sharing between unrelated individuals. Zero-insertion analyses could be partly confounded by invariant T cells such as MAIT and iNKT, though diverse VJ usage argued against such confounding for most clonotypes. Compared with coincidental sharing between unrelated individuals, out-of-frame TCR alpha sequences shared between twins had an excess of sequences with low generation probability. Excess twin sharing in beta out-of-frame sequences was weaker because fewer shared sequences lowered the signal-to-noise ratio. Because the same donors could not be followed over many years, conclusions were based on cross-sectional statistical analysis. Fewer insertions were carried by abundant cord blood beta clonotypes; a weaker similar trend was observed in young adult naive repertoires, while no such trend was observed in memory repertoires.

The receptor library was made with 5' RACE. TCRdb records Illumina HiSeq 2000 as the sequencer. A universal primer binding site was added through template switching, and the final cDNA carried a unique molecular identifier so that TCR cDNA molecules could be counted accurately. Specific primers in the conserved constant-segment region were used to synthesize first-strand cDNA for the TCR alpha and beta chains. Each cDNA library was double barcoded, with a SMART-Mk sample barcode plus Illumina barcodes, to control for contamination. TruSeq adapter sequences, together with Illumina sample barcodes, were added in two successive PCR steps. The Illumina HiSeq platform was used with custom primers to sequence TCR alpha and beta cDNA libraries. Per the original workflow: Raw reads were processed with MiGEC to extract unique molecular identifiers, and MiXCR was used to determine CDR3 positions. For each individual, recombination models were inferred using an EM algorithm with the repgenHMM and IGoR tools. Shared clonotype analysis was performed with the tcR package in R, normalizing sharing by the product of cloneset sizes. To study raw recombination without the effects of thymic and clonal selection, out-of-frame nonproductive sequences were analyzed. TCRdb handled the public reads itself, with Q25 trimming in fastp and clone calling in MiXCR, and kept productive beta chains. Entries that share a CDR3 protein sequence are merged under the most common genes and DNA. The authors' filters were not applied to this entry. In this sample the table shows around 1.7 million distinct CDR3 sequences, around a third of which occur a single time. Around 0.25% of the sample is in the top ten clones.

Only healthy Caucasian donors were included. Spanning cysteine to phenylalanine, the CDR3 consists of 13 amino acids. Only CDR3 DNA is held: 39 bases, read in frame from base 1. The V end gives up 3 bases and the J end 6 bases, leaving 4 bases in the junction not matched to a gene. The germline V gene specifies KGHDR as CDR1 and SFDVKD as CDR2. The sequence came from a newborn girl in good health. The sequence links TRBV24-1 to TRBJ2-7; TRBD1 agrees with 7 junctional bases. Sequenced input: cord blood. In nucleotides, the sequence is TGTGCCACCAGTGATCCGACAGGGTCCGAGCAGTACTTC. This translates into CATSDPTGSEQYF.